The T cell receptor beta chain under discussion was sequenced for a study of PD-1 blockade in classical Hodgkin lymphoma. Study outcomes and limitations: Repertoire differences lack defined causes, possibly disease activity or prior therapy.

Noted time point: cycle 4 day 1 (C4D1), after 6 weeks of nivolumab. In every patient, relapse followed autologous stem cell transplantation, while exposure to brentuximab vedotin differed. As to this clone: The target antigen is unknown.

Method: immunoSEQ multiplex PCR; TCRdb's copy keeps in-frame clones and lacks some. The sample yields roughly 20,000 clones, around three quarters seen once. Sequenced material: peripheral blood mononuclear cells (PBMCs), taken before the fourth cycle of nivolumab. This receptor was taken from a human donor with classical Hodgkin lymphoma.

The CDR3 spells CASSYKGQGNNEQFF. The CDR3 region has the DNA TGTGCCAGCAGTTATAAAGGACAGGGGAACAATGAGCAGTTCTTC. V is TRBV6-5 and J is TRBJ2-1; 9 nucleotides match TRBD1. CDR1 and CDR2 from the germline V gene are MNHEY and SVGAGI. V shed 3 bases, J shed 5 bases, and the junction held 5 bases outside the gene matches. The CDR3 contains 15 residues.